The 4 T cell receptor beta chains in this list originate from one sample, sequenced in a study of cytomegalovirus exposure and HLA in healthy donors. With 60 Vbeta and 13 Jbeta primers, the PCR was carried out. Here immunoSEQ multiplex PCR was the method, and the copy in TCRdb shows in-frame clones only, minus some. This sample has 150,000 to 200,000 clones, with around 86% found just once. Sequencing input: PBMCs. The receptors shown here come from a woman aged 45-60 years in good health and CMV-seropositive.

The CDR3 region has the DNA TGTGCCAGCTCTCGGGGGGATCAGCCCCAGCATTTT. Amino acids: CASSRGDQPQHF. The chain uses TRBV28 and TRBJ1-5; a weak D match, TRBD1 (5 bases). The V gene's germline CDR1 is MDHEN and CDR2 SYDVKM. This CDR3 is 12 amino acids long. The V gene lost 8 bases and the J gene lost 5 bases, with 10 bases spanning the gap.

CDR3 sequence reads: CASSTLGHDYEQYF. Here the CDR3 DNA reads TGTGCCAGCAGTACCCTGGGACACGACTACGAGCAGTACTTC. J is TRBJ2-7 and V is TRBV2; D may be TRBD1 (6 bases). V was clipped by 5 bases and J by 3 bases, with 14 bases between them. Per germline, CDR1 SNHLY and CDR2 FYNNEI. The CDR3 is 14 amino acids.

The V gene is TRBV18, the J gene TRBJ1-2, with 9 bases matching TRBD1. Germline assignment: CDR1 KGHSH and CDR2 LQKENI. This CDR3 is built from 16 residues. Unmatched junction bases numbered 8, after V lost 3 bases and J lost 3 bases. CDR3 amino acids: CASSPTTGGKDYGYTF. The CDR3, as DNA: TGTGCCAGCTCACCGACTACAGGGGGCAAGGACTATGGCTACACCTTC.

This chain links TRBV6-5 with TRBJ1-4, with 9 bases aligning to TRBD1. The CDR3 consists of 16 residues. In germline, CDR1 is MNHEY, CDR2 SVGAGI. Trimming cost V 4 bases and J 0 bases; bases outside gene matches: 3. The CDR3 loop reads CASSFGTGSTNEKLFF. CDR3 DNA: TGTGCCAGCAGTTTCGGGACAGGGTCAACTAATGAAAAACTGTTTTTT.